This entry lists 24 T cell receptor beta chains sequenced from one sample in a study of somatic mutations in cytotoxic T cells in rheumatoid arthritis. Profiling relied on immunoSEQ multiplex PCR, and the TCRdb table lists in-frame clones only, not all of them. Of about 33,000 clones in the sample, about 80% are singletons; the top ten hold roughly 3.2%. Material for sequencing was CD8+ T cells sorted from blood. Receptors originate from a man aged 35-49 years in good health.

This chain links TRBV27 with TRBJ2-7, with D possibly TRBD1 on 5 matching bases. There are 12 residues in the CDR3. V lost 6 bases to trimming and J lost 6 bases, with 12 bases between them. Germline CDR1 and CDR2: MNHEY and SMNVEV (reference sequence). For the CDR3, the DNA is TGTGCCAGCAGAGGACATGGGGTCGAGCAGTACTTC. Protein: CASRGHGVEQYF.

The chain has TRBV28 and TRBJ2-7, with 7 nucleotides matching TRBD2. CDR1 and CDR2 (germline): MDHEN, SYDVKM. The V and J ends lost 11 bases and 3 bases, in that order; junction bases with no gene match: 7. The CDR3 extends over 12 amino acids. CDR3 nucleotide sequence: TGTGCCGTGGTCGGGGGGAGCTACGAGCAGTACTTC. It translates to CAVVGGSYEQYF.

In nucleotides, the CDR3 is TGTGCCAGCAGTGAAGGCGGGATTGAAGCTTTCTTT. Encoded protein: CASSEGGIEAFF. The V gene is TRBV6-1, the J gene TRBJ1-1; no clear D. V was cut by 1 base and J by 7 bases, with 7 bases left in between. CDR1 and CDR2 from the germline V gene are MNHNS and SASEGT. The CDR3 is 12 residues long.

The rearrangement joins TRBV7-9 to TRBJ2-5; D tentatively fits TRBD1 or TRBD2 (5 bases each). This CDR3 region has 13 residues. Germline CDR1 reads SEHNR; CDR2 reads FQNEAQ (reference sequence). V dropped 10 bases and J dropped 0 bases, with 12 bases sitting between them. The CDR3 sequence: CATTGQYQETQYF. In DNA form, the CDR3 reads TGTGCCACCACGGGGCAGTACCAAGAGACCCAGTACTTC.

This clone occurred once. The J gene is TRBJ2-1, the V gene TRBV29-1, with D uncertain. V dropped 0 bases and J dropped 5 bases, with 5 bases sitting between them. Looked up from germline, CDR1 is SQVTM and CDR2 is ANQGSEA. The CDR3 has 12 residues. This CDR3 reads CSVEERDNEQFF. DNA of the CDR3: TGCAGCGTTGAAGAAAGGGACAATGAGCAGTTCTTC.

The chain has TRBV7-9 and TRBJ2-5, with D uncertain. Germline V gene lookup returns CDR1 SEHNR and CDR2 FQNEAQ (reference sequence). The CDR3 is 13 amino acids. Deletions cut 1 base from V and 6 bases from J, with 9 bases between. The CDR3 bases are TGTGCCAGCAGCTTAGAGTCACGAAAGACCCAGTACTTC. Translating gives CASSLESRKTQYF. The complete variable domain, with remaining parts taken from reference TRBV7-9 and TRBJ2-5, reads DTGVSQNPRHKITKRGQNVTFRCDPISEHNRLYWYRQTLGQGPEFLTYFQNEAQLEKSRLLSDRFSAERPKGSFSTLEIQRTEQGDSAMYLCASSLESRKTQYFGPGTRLLVL.

The CDR3: CASSVVEGGGDEQFF. CDR3 DNA: TGTGCCAGCAGCGTAGTTGAGGGAGGGGGCGATGAGCAGTTCTTC. This rearrangement joins TRBV9 to TRBJ2-1; D assignment may be TRBD1 or TRBD2 (7 bases each). Germline CDR1 is SGDLS and CDR2 is YYNGEE. CDR3 length equals 15 residues. The V gene lost 0 bases and the J gene lost 8 bases, with 15 bases spanning the gap.

This clone was seen a few times. V is TRBV4-1 and J is TRBJ2-7; D gene uncertain. The germline CDR1 and CDR2 sequences are MGHRA and YSYEKL. The CDR3 runs to 14 residues. Deletions cut 1 base from V and 3 bases from J, with 10 bases between. The CDR3 bases are TGCGCCAGCAGCCAAGCGGCCAGAAACTACGAGCAGTACTTC. Residues: CASSQAARNYEQYF.

The rearrangement links TRBV7-9 to TRBJ1-1; D is ambiguous. Trimming removed 1 base from V and 5 bases from J, with 11 bases in between. This CDR3 has 14 amino acids. Germline assignment: CDR1 SEHNR and CDR2 FQNEAQ (reference sequence). The CDR3 loop reads CASSLVTGGTEAFF. Written as DNA, the CDR3 is TGTGCCAGCAGCTTAGTTACGGGAGGGACTGAAGCTTTCTTT. Full variable domain (rest looked up from reference TRBV7-9 and TRBJ1-1): DTGVSQNPRHKITKRGQNVTFRCDPISEHNRLYWYRQTLGQGPEFLTYFQNEAQLEKSRLLSDRFSAERPKGSFSTLEIQRTEQGDSAMYLCASSLVTGGTEAFFGQGTRLTVV.

The V call is TRBV5-4, the J call TRBJ2-7; maybe TRBD2 (6 bases). Trimming stripped 1 base from V and 5 bases from J, with 19 bases between. CDR1 and CDR2 from the germline V gene are SGHNT and YYREEE (reference sequence). CDR3 length: 16 residues. CDR3 residues: CASSLKGGWREDEQYF. In DNA, the CDR3 is TGTGCCAGCAGCTTGAAGGGCGGGTGGAGGGAGGACGAGCAGTACTTC.

The rearrangement joins TRBV7-9 to TRBJ2-5; D unclear. CDR3 length: 14 residues. Per the germline V gene, CDR1 is SEHNR and CDR2 is FQNEAQ (reference sequence). V lost 5 bases, J lost 2 bases, and 12 bases lay in between. The CDR3 sequence: CASSTSGGQETQYF. In nucleotides, the CDR3 is TGTGCCAGCAGCACCTCGGGCGGTCAAGAGACCCAGTACTTC.

In its sample, this clone was seen a few times. The chain carries TRBV27 and TRBJ1-5; TRBD1 agrees at 10 bases. The ends lost 8 bases at V and 4 bases at J; junction bases unmatched: 11. The germline V gene has CDR1 MNHEY and CDR2 SMNVEV (reference sequence). The CDR3 runs to 16 residues. The CDR3 DNA reads TGTGCCAGCCATTCGACGGGACAGGGGTCAAATCAGCCCCAGCATTTT. Amino acid sequence: CASHSTGQGSNQPQHF.

The chain employs TRBV7-2 and TRBJ1-2; 8 bases line up with TRBD1. J lost 5 bases, V lost 4 bases, and 9 bases had no gene match. The CDR3 has 15 residues. The germline CDR1 and CDR2 sequences are SGHTA and FQGNSA. CDR3 bases: TGTGCCAGCAGCTCTCCGACAGGGGAGGAGTATGGCTACACCTTC. It translates to CASSSPTGEEYGYTF.

This rearrangement joins TRBV27 to TRBJ2-7, with D perhaps matching TRBD1 (5 bases). The germline V gene encodes CDR1 MNHEY and CDR2 SMNVEV (reference sequence). The CDR3 totals 13 residues. V was pared by 5 bases and J by 0 bases, with 8 bases between. Written as DNA, the CDR3 is TGTGCCAGCAGTACGACAGCCTCCTACGAGCAGTACTTC. As protein: CASSTTASYEQYF.

The V call is TRBV6-5, the J call TRBJ2-2; 7 positions agree with TRBD2. This CDR3 comprises 16 residues. V lost 1 base to trimming and J lost 4 bases; unmatched junction nucleotides: 6. Germline V gene lookup returns CDR1 MNHEY and CDR2 SVGAGI. The CDR3 here is CASSYFKTSPTGELFF. CDR3 coding DNA: TGTGCCAGCAGTTACTTCAAGACTAGCCCCACCGGGGAGCTGTTTTTT.

V is TRBV7-9 and J is TRBJ2-7, with D hard to call. Trimming pared 3 bases from V and 6 bases from J, leaving 6 bases between. Germline lookup yields CDR1 SEHNR and CDR2 FQNEAQ (reference sequence). There are 11 residues in the CDR3. CDR3 loop: CASSFGTEQYF. The DNA of the CDR3 is TGTGCCAGCAGCTTTGGAACCGAGCAGTACTTC.

The chain employs TRBV6-5 and TRBJ2-3; TRBD1 matches 11 bases. V shed 7 bases, J shed 2 bases, and the junction held 2 bases outside the gene matches. The CDR3 has 14 residues. CDR1 and CDR2 (germline): MNHEY, SVGAGI. CDR3 sequence reads: CASTGQGVTDTQYF. CDR3 nucleotide sequence: TGTGCCAGCACGGGACAGGGGGTCACAGATACGCAGTATTTT.

The chain recombines TRBV7-9 with TRBJ2-4; possibly TRBD1 for D (6 bases). Trimming shortened V by 4 bases and J by 8 bases, and 18 bases separated the two germline ends. CDR3 length: 15 amino acids. Germline lookup yields CDR1 SEHNR and CDR2 FQNEAQ (reference sequence). The CDR3 nucleotides are TGTGCCAGCAGCTCCCCGACGGACAGTAGAGACATTCAGTACTTC. This encodes CASSSPTDSRDIQYF.

The chain couples TRBV11-2 to TRBJ2-1; D is undetermined. CDR1 SGHAT and CDR2 FQNNGV come from the germline V gene. Trimming removed 0 bases from V and 4 bases from J, with 13 bases in between. This CDR3 has 16 residues. The CDR3 protein is CASSLEADLEYNEQFF. The CDR3 region has the DNA TGTGCCAGCAGCTTAGAGGCGGATTTGGAGTACAATGAGCAGTTCTTC.

This clone has a single count. This sequence joins TRBV15 and TRBJ2-2, with D hard to call. Germline values: CDR1 LNHNV, CDR2 YYDKDF (reference sequence). Trimming left V 0 bases short and J 3 bases short, with 8 bases between. The CDR3 loop spans 15 amino acids. This chain's CDR3 is CATSRDRQYTGELFF. CDR3 DNA sequence: TGTGCCACCAGCAGAGATCGGCAATACACCGGGGAGCTGTTTTTT.

The rearrangement joins TRBV6-1 to TRBJ1-2; D gene uncertain. Between the trimmed V and J ends, which lost 7 bases and 4 bases, there was a span of 10 bases. The CDR3 runs to 12 residues. Germline V gene data show CDR1 as MNHNS and CDR2 as SASEGT. Here the CDR3 reads CASMGRTYGYTF. As DNA, the CDR3 is TGTGCCAGCATGGGCAGGACCTATGGCTACACCTTC.

CDR3 amino acids: CASSPGTSGGSSYNEQFF. The CDR3 coding sequence is TGTGCCAGCAGCCCGGGGACTAGTGGGGGGAGCTCCTACAATGAGCAGTTCTTC. The chain carries TRBV7-2 and TRBJ2-1; 8 bases fit TRBD2. With 5 bases clipped from V and 0 bases from J, the junction kept 12 bases outside the gene matches. The CDR3 covers 18 residues. Germline V CDR1 and CDR2: SGHTA, FQGNSA.

V gene TRBV28 combines with J gene TRBJ1-5; weak D call: TRBD1 (5 bases). The germline CDR1 and CDR2 sequences are MDHEN and SYDVKM. This CDR3 contains 15 residues. Trimming removed 7 bases from V and 9 bases from J, with 22 bases in between. The CDR3 region is CASNTEGRRFLPQHF. The CDR3 region has the DNA TGTGCCAGCAATACAGAGGGACGTCGGTTTCTGCCCCAGCATTTT.

The chain combines TRBV4-3 with TRBJ2-7; D remains unclear. The CDR3 covers 15 residues. Per germline, CDR1 LGHNA and CDR2 YSLEER. V lost 0 bases and J 4 bases, leaving 13 bases between the germline ends. CDR3 in amino acids: CASSQDFPAMYEQYF. CDR3 in DNA: TGCGCCAGCAGCCAAGATTTCCCAGCTATGTACGAGCAGTACTTC.